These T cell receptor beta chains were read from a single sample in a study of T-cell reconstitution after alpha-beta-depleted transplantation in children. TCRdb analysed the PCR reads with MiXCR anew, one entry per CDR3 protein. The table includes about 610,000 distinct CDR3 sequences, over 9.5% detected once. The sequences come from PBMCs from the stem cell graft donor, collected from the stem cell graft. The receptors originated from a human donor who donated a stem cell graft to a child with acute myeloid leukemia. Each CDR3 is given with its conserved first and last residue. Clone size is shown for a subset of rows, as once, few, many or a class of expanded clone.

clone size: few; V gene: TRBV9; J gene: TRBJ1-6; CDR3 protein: CASSVIGSPLHF
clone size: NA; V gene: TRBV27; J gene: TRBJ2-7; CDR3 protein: CASSPGQQTYEQYF
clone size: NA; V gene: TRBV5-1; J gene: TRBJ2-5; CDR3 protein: CASSLPRTDYQETQYF
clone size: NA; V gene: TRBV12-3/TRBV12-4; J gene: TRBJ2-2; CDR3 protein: CASSLYQGTQTGELFF
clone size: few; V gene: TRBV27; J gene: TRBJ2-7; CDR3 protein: CASSTLDPPYEQYF
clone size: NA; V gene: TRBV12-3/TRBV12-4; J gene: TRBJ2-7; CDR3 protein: CASNTGGARDEQYF
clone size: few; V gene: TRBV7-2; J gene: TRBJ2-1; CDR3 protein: CASSSPLTGYNEQFF
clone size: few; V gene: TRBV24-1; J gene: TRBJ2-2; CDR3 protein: CATTRGFTGELFF
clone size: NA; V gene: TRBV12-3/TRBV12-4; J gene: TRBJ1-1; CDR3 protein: CASKPRDTAHTEAFF
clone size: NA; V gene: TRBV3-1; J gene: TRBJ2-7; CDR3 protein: CASSPLTSGRAEQYF
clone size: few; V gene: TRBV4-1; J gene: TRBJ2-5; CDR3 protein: CASSQERTGGQTQYF
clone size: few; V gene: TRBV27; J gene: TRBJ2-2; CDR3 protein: CASSLGGASINTGELFF
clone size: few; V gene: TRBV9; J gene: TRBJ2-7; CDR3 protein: CASNLEVGTSGRGDEQYF
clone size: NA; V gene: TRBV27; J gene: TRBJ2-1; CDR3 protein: CASSSPALTGSSYNEQFF
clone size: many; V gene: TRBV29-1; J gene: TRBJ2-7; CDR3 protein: CSVVFKDYEQYF
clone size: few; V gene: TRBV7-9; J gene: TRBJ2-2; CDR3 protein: CASSLAAGSANTGELFF
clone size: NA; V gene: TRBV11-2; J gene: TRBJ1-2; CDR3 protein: CASSLMPHRDLGSYYTF
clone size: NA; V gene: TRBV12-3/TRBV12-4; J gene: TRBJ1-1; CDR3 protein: CASSSLGRGPEAFF
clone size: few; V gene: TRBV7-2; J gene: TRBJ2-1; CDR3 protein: CASSSRDRGIDEQFF
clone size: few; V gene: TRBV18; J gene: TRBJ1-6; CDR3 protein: CASSAGQAGSPLHF
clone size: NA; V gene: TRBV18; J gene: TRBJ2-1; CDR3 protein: CASSPQGEQFF
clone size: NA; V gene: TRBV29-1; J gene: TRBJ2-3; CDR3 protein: CSVEGVSTSDTQYF
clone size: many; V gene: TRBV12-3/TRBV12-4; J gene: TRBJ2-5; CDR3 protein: CASSLREGTKTQYF
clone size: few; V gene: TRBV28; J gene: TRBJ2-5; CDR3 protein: CASSYPQKKNQETQYF
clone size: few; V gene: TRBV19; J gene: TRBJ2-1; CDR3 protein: CASSPLYRAPNEQFF
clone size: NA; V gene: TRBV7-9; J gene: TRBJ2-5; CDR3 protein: CASSLNSLQETQYF
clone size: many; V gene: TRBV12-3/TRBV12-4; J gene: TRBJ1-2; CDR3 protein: CASSLGVNYGYTF
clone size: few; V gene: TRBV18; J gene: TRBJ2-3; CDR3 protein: CASSPRGILAGGSTDTQYF
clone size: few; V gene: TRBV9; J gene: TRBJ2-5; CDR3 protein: CASSVERVGGGQETQYF
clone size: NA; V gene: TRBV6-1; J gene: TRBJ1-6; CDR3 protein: CASDSDRTSYNSPLHF
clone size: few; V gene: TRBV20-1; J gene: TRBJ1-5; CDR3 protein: CSVLGGTGDQPQHF
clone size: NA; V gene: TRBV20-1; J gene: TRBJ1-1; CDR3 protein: CSASRTVNTEAFF
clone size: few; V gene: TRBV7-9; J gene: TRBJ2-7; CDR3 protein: CASSTGGFSYEQYF
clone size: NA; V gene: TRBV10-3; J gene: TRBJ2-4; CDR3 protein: CAIRPPGGIQYF
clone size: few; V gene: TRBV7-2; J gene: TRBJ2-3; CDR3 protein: CASSRGLAEDTQYF
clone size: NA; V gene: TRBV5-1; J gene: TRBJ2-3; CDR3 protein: CASSPPGDTQYF
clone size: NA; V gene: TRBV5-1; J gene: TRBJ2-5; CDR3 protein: CASSPKTSGKETQYF
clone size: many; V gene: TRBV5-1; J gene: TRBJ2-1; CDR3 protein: CASSFGLAGLFSEQFF
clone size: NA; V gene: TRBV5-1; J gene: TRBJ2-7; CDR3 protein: CASSSYLVSRTYEQYF
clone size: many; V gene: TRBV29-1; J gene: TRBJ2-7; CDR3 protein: CSVDLAGVSYEQYF
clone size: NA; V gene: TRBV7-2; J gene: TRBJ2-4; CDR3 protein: CASSTGRSRDIQYF
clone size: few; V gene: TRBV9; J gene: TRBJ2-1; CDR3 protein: CASSATGLAGVEQFF
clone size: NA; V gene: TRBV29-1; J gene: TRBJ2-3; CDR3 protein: CSVDPPSIGTDTQYF
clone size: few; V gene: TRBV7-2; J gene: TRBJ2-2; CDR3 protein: CASSLETGAGELFF
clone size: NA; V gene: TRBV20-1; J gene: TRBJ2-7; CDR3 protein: CSAHGGGAYEQYF
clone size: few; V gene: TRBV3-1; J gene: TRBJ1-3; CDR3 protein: CASSHFRSSGNTIYF
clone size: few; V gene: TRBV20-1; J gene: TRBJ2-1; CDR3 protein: CSAPTSGTKNEQFF
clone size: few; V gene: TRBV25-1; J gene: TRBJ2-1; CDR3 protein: CASSEYRQGSYNEQFF
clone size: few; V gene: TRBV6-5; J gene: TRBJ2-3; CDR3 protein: CASSYSGAPDTQYF
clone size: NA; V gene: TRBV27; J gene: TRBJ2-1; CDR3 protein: CASSPPSGRPLNEQFF
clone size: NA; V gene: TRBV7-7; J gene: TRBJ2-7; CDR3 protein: CASAAAPGPYEQYF
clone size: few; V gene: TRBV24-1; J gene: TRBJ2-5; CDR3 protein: CATSDPSGSETQYF
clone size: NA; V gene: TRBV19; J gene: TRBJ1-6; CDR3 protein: CASSIPRSHNSPLHF
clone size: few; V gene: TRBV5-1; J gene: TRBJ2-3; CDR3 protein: CASSPDYTLTDTQYF
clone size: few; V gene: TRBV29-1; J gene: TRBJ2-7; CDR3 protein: CSVERLAGGPSYEQYF
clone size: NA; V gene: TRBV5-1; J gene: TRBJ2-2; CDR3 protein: CASSSQGNTGELFF